A single sample gave rise to the 21 T cell receptor beta chains below, sequenced in a study of early stage breast cancer tumors. The method was immunoSEQ multiplex PCR; TCRdb's version includes in-frame clones alone and lacks a portion of them. The sample comprises under 12,000 clones, around 69% of which are singletons, and around 23% rests with the top ten. The material sequenced was breast tumor tissue. The receptors derive from a person aged 40 to 49 with breast cancer.

V and J are TRBV5-4 and TRBJ2-3, with a tentative D call TRBD1 (6 bases). CDR1 and CDR2 from the germline V gene are SGHNT and YYREEE (reference sequence). This CDR3 region has 14 residues. V was pared by 4 bases and J by 4 bases, with 13 bases between. The CDR3 region is CASSQGSLADTQYF. As DNA, the CDR3 is TGTGCCAGCAGCCAGGGGTCGTTAGCAGATACGCAGTATTTT.

The V and J genes are TRBV11-2 and TRBJ2-5; perhaps TRBD1 as D (5 bases). Germline CDR1 is SGHAT and CDR2 is FQNNGV. The CDR3 runs 15 residues. The V end was cut by 5 bases, the J end by 3 bases, with 16 bases between. CDR3 in amino acids: CASSQYHRSKETQYF. CDR3 DNA: TGTGCCAGCAGCCAATACCACAGGAGCAAAGAGACCCAGTACTTC.

The chain joins TRBV19 to TRBJ1-4; 8 nucleotides match TRBD1. V lost 4 bases to trimming and J lost 8 bases; unmatched junction nucleotides: 12. The CDR3 length is 16 residues. Germline V lookup: CDR1 LNHDA, CDR2 SQIVND (reference sequence). CDR3 sequence (DNA): TGTGCCAGTAGTACCATAGCAGGGGGCGAGACGGAAAAACTGTTTTTT. Residues: CASSTIAGGETEKLFF.

The chain has TRBV11-3 and TRBJ2-1; D is unresolved. The CDR3 is made up of 14 amino acids. Germline assignment: CDR1 SGHNT and CDR2 YENEEA. Trimming left V 5 bases short and J 5 bases short, with 13 bases between. Here the CDR3 reads CASSASVIDNEQFF. The CDR3 bases are TGTGCCAGCAGCGCCTCGGTAATTGACAATGAGCAGTTCTTC. The variable domain in full, completed from reference TRBV11-3 and TRBJ2-1, reads EAGVVQSPRYKIIEKKQPVAFWCNPISGHNTLYWYLQNLGQGPELLIRYENEEAVDDSQLPKDRFSAERLKGVDSTLKIQPAELGDSAVYLCASSASVIDNEQFFGPGTRLTVL.

The chain links TRBV5-1 to TRBJ2-5; D may be TRBD1 (6 bases). The DNA end is more similar to TRBJ2-7, so the J call may be wrong. The germline CDR1 and CDR2 sequences are SGHRS and YFSETQ. This CDR3 has 13 residues. The CDR3 region is CASSGGPADEQYF. The CDR3 nucleotides read TGCGCCAGCAGCGGGGGCCCAGCGGACGAGCAGTACTTC.

The chain has TRBV2 and TRBJ2-5; D gene uncertain. V dropped 3 bases and J dropped 4 bases, with 9 bases sitting between them. Germline assignment: CDR1 SNHLY and CDR2 FYNNEI. This CDR3 is built from 13 residues. For the CDR3, the DNA is TGTGCCAGCAGTGATGGTGCCGGAGAGACCCAGTACTTC. It codes for CASSDGAGETQYF.

The rearrangement uses TRBV7-2 and TRBJ1-1, with D tentatively TRBD1 (6 bases). Trimming removed 4 bases at V and 0 bases at J, with 18 bases between. The CDR3 sequence is 17 residues long. CDR1 and CDR2 (germline): SGHTA, FQGNSA. DNA of the CDR3: TGTGCCAGCAGCTACCTTGCAGGGGCCGCTATGAACACTGAAGCTTTCTTT. Translating gives CASSYLAGAAMNTEAFF.

This clone has only one observation. The chain employs TRBV5-1 and TRBJ2-5; tentatively, D is TRBD2 (6 bases). The CDR3 runs to 16 residues. Germline CDR1 and CDR2: SGHRS and YFSETQ. Trimming removed 4 bases from V and 10 bases from J, with 26 bases in between. The CDR3 protein is CASSGGWVAVEEVQYF. The CDR3 DNA reads TGCGCCAGCAGCGGGGGATGGGTAGCGGTGGAAGAGGTCCAGTACTTC.

The chain uses TRBV7-2 and TRBJ2-2; 10 nucleotides agree with TRBD2. Germline-derived CDR1 and CDR2 are SGHTA and FQGNSA. The V and J ends lost 1 base and 4 bases, in that order; junction bases with no gene match: 3. This CDR3 comprises 16 residues. CDR3 sequence: CASSLGLAGATGELFF. CDR3 DNA sequence: TGTGCCAGCAGCTTAGGGCTAGCGGGAGCCACCGGGGAGCTGTTTTTT.

The chain combines TRBV2 with TRBJ2-3, with 13 bases identical to TRBD2. CDR1 and CDR2 from the germline V gene are SNHLY and FYNNEI. The CDR3 consists of 20 residues. V gave up 0 bases and J gave up 2 bases; unmatched junction bases: 11. CDR3 in DNA: TGTGCCAGCAGTGAAGCAGAAGATGGACTAGCGGGAGATGACACAGATACGCAGTATTTT. Translation gives CASSEAEDGLAGDDTDTQYF.

This chain connects TRBV19 to TRBJ2-7, with D possibly matching TRBD1 (5 bases). Germline V gene lookup returns CDR1 LNHDA and CDR2 SQIVND (reference sequence). V was shortened by 3 bases and J by 5 bases, with 17 bases between the two germline ends. The CDR3 contains 15 residues. CDR3 region: CASSILGAQADEQYF. The CDR3 region has the DNA TGTGCCAGTAGTATTTTAGGGGCGCAGGCTGACGAGCAGTACTTC.

The chain employs TRBV9 and TRBJ2-2, with TRBD2 identical over 15 bases. The germline V gene has CDR1 SGDLS and CDR2 YYNGEE. The CDR3 runs to 16 residues. The trim removed 5 bases at V and 6 bases at J, leaving 5 bases unmatched. The CDR3 spells CASRGLAGGGAGELFF. CDR3 nucleotides: TGTGCCAGCAGGGGACTAGCGGGAGGAGGGGCCGGGGAGCTGTTTTTT.

The chain recombines TRBV6-1 with TRBJ1-5, with 8 bases lining up with TRBD1. Germline values: CDR1 MNHNS, CDR2 SASEGT. This CDR3 is built from 13 residues. V shed 4 bases and J 4 bases; nucleotides not matched to a gene: 0. CDR3 amino acids: CASSGDRNQPQHF. In DNA, the CDR3 is TGTGCCAGCAGTGGGGACAGGAATCAGCCCCAGCATTTT.

This chain links TRBV6-5 with TRBJ2-5, with D possibly matching TRBD2 (5 bases). The CDR3 sequence is 12 residues long. The V and J ends lost 6 bases and 5 bases respectively, with 10 bases between them. Germline lookup yields CDR1 MNHEY and CDR2 SVGAGI. The CDR3, as DNA: TGTGCCAGCAGGTCCCCGGGGGAGACCCAGTACTTC. Translating gives CASRSPGETQYF.

The chain employs TRBV4-2 and TRBJ2-1, with 7 bases aligning to TRBD2. The junction had 7 bases not matched to a gene; V was cut back by 4 bases and J by 1 base. The CDR3 runs to 16 residues. Germline loops: CDR1 LGHNA, CDR2 YNFKEQ. The CDR3 DNA reads TGTGCCAGCAGCCCCGACGGGGGAGGGTCCTACAATGAGCAGTTCTTC. This gives the protein CASSPDGGGSYNEQFF.

On this clone: Other DNA sequences within the sample encode an identical CDR3. This chain joins TRBV30 and TRBJ1-2, with no clear D. The CDR3 is made up of 12 amino acids. From germline, CDR1 is GTSNPN and CDR2 SVGIG (reference sequence). With 2 bases removed from V and 0 bases from J, the gap between germline ends came to 4 bases. CDR3 loop: CAWSLANYGYTF. The CDR3, as DNA: TGTGCCTGGAGTTTAGCTAACTATGGCTACACCTTC. Combining the CDR3 with reference TRBV30 and TRBJ1-2 gives the whole variable domain SQTIHQWPATLVQPVGSPLSLECTVEGTSNPNLYWYRQAAGRGLQLLFYSVGIGQISSEVPQNLSASRPQDRQFILSSKKLLLSDSGFYLCAWSLANYGYTFGSGTRLTVV.

The rearrangement links TRBV30 to TRBJ1-1, with 11 bases that match TRBD1. Per germline, CDR1 GTSNPN and CDR2 SVGIG (reference sequence). The V and J ends lost 3 bases and 5 bases, in that order; junction bases with no gene match: 8. The CDR3 length is 15 residues. The DNA for the CDR3 is TGTGCCTGGAGATCTCGGGACAGGGGGAGAACTGAAGCTTTCTTT. Translation gives CAWRSRDRGRTEAFF.

V usage is TRBV6-1 and J usage is TRBJ1-1, with unresolved D. Germline V gene sequence: CDR1 MNHNS, CDR2 SASEGT. There are 14 residues in the CDR3. Trimming removed 4 bases at V and 2 bases at J, with 11 bases between. CDR3 region: CASSAGFYNTEAFF. In DNA form, the CDR3 reads TGTGCCAGCAGTGCGGGGTTCTATAACACTGAAGCTTTCTTT.

The chain combines TRBV29-1 with TRBJ2-2, with 9 positions matching TRBD1. Germline V CDR1 and CDR2: SQVTM, ANQGSEA. This CDR3 comprises 17 residues. V trimming: 5 bases; J trimming: 1 base; junction bases outside the gene matches: 11. The DNA of the CDR3 is TGCAGCGTTCTAACTACCGCGGGACAGGGGAACACCGGGGAGCTGTTTTTT. This gives the protein CSVLTTAGQGNTGELFF.

The chain carries TRBV23-1 and TRBJ1-5; weak D call: TRBD1 (6 bases). TRBV23-1 is annotated as an ORF whose role is uncertain. The CDR3 sequence is 20 residues long. The V gene lost 8 bases and the J gene lost 0 bases, with 29 bases spanning the gap. This chain's CDR3 is CASCPALRTDHVYSNQPQHF. The CDR3 bases are TGCGCCAGCTGCCCTGCGCTTAGGACAGATCACGTTTATAGCAATCAGCCCCAGCATTTT.

The chain joins TRBV7-6 to TRBJ2-3; the D gene is possibly TRBD1 (5 bases). This CDR3 comprises 15 residues. Germline lookup yields CDR1 SGHVS and CDR2 FNYEAQ. The V end lost 4 bases, the J end lost 6 bases, and 17 bases lay between the germline ends. CDR3 amino acids: CASSSGQGTVDTQYF. The CDR3 DNA reads as TGTGCCAGCAGCTCGGGTCAGGGCACGGTCGATACGCAGTATTTT.